The TCR beta chain under discussion was sequenced for a study of Graves' ophthalmopathy and Graves' hyperthyroidism. Findings and limits, study-wide: Blood contained most expanded thyroid clonotypes exceeding 0.001 frequency. Ophthalmopathy and stable hyperthyroidism were discriminated by a 13-signature model, with around 88% sensitivity and about 76% specificity.

This clonotype was seen at least ten times. What it recognizes is unknown. The CDR3 runs to 14 residues. Germline V gene data show CDR1 as SGHRS and CDR2 as YFSETQ. Between the trimmed V and J ends, which lost 0 bases and 2 bases, there was a span of 6 bases. All donors with ophthalmopathy were recorded as having moderate-to-severe activity, CAS ≥3, NOSPECS ≥4 and a duration under 3 months. Patients were excluded if they had other autoimmune diseases or uncontrolled infections, and likewise if pregnancy or lactation applied. For repertoire sequencing, the TCR beta CDR3 regions were amplified from RNA transcripts. A first-round RT-PCR used HTBI primers, followed by a second-round multiplex PCR. TCRdb recomputed calls from the multiplex PCR reads with MiXCR, one row per CDR3 protein. The sample includes around 40,000 distinct CDR3 sequences, 52% of them seen just once.

The V gene is TRBV5-1, the J gene TRBJ1-5; D is ambiguous. The sequencing input was peripheral blood. This sequence originates from an adult man with Graves' ophthalmopathy. DNA for the CDR3: TGCGCCAGCAGCTTGGATGGGGGCAATCAGCCCCAGCATTTT. Translation: CASSLDGGNQPQHF.